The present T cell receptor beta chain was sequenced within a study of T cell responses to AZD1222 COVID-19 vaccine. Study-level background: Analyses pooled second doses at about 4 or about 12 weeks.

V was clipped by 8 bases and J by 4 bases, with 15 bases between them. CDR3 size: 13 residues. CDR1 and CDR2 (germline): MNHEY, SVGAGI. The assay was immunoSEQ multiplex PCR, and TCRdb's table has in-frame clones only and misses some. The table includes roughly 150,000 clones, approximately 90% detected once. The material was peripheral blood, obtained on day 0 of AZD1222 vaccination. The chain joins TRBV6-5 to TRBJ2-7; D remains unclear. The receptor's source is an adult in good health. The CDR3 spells CASGAVLDYEQYF. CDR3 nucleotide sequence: TGTGCCAGCGGAGCCGTTTTGGATTACGAGCAGTACTTC.